This TCR beta chain was captured in a study of cytomegalovirus exposure and HLA in healthy donors. Study results and caveats: No immune exposure information besides CMV serostatus was available. What was likely a sequencing artifact was a cluster of highly shared sequence variants.

On this clone: Its matching antigen is unknown.

The CDR3 consists of 11 residues. Germline loops: CDR1 WSHSY, CDR2 SAAADI. V lost 5 bases and J 6 bases, leaving 8 bases between the germline ends. The primer mix had 60 Vbeta and 13 Jbeta primers. Sequenced by immunoSEQ multiplex PCR; TCRdb stores in-frame clones only, minus some. The table includes 95,000 to 150,000 clones, over 60% detected once. The rearrangement uses TRBV10-2 and TRBJ2-7; D is ambiguous. The TCR comes from a young man in good health and CMV-seronegative. The source material was PBMCs. The CDR3 DNA reads as TGCGCCAGCAGTTCTCTCTCCGAGCAGTACTTC. Protein: CASSSLSEQYF.